The 5 T cell receptor beta chains listed next were all sequenced from one sample in a study of cytomegalovirus exposure and HLA in healthy donors. The study ran its PCR with 60 Vbeta and 13 Jbeta primers. Assay: immunoSEQ multiplex PCR; the TCRdb copy retains only in-frame clones and omits some. The sample shows some 150,000 clones, around 78% of them seen only once. Material for sequencing was PBMCs. These receptors were collected from a woman aged 30 to 39 in good health and CMV-seropositive.

This chain connects TRBV25-1 to TRBJ2-1; 11 bases are a match to TRBD2. CDR3 length: 17 residues. The germline V gene encodes CDR1 MGHDK and CDR2 SYGVNS. V lost 3 bases and J lost 7; bases outside the gene matches: 11. For the CDR3, the DNA is TGTGCCAGCAGTGACTCCCTACTAGCGGGAGCCTTGAATGAGCAGTTCTTC. Translating it yields CASSDSLLAGALNEQFF.

This clone was detected only a few times. The germline gene is not matched at one end of the junction; a read error may be the cause. The CDR3 region is CAGSLGARSNQPQHF. DNA for the CDR3: TGTGCCGGCAGCTTAGGGGCACGTAGCAATCAGCCCCAGCATTTT. The chain joins TRBV7-2 to TRBJ1-5; TRBD1 is a possible D gene (5 bases). The CDR3 spans 15 residues. The germline V gene encodes CDR1 SGHTA and CDR2 FQGNSA. The full variable domain, with the rest looked up from reference TRBV7-2 and TRBJ1-5, is GAGVSQSPSNKVTEKGKDVELRCDPISGHTALYWYRQSLGQGLEFLIYFQGNSAPDKSGLPSDRFSAERTGGSVSTLTIQRTQQEDSAVYLCAGSLGARSNQPQHFGDGTRLSIL.

In this sample, this clone turned up many times. The gene calls are TRBV4-3 and TRBJ1-2; TRBD1 agrees at 11 bases. This CDR3 comprises 17 residues. The J segment lost 5 bases and the V segment lost 2 bases, leaving 10 bases of the junction unmatched. Germline CDR1 and CDR2: LGHNA and YSLEER. CDR3 DNA sequence: TGCGCCAGCAGCCAATCAGGACAGGGGGCGTTGGGTTATGGCTACACCTTC. This sequence encodes CASSQSGQGALGYGYTF.

V and J are TRBV28 and TRBJ1-1; D unclear. The germline V gene has CDR1 MDHEN and CDR2 SYDVKM. V gave up 9 bases and J gave up 4 bases, with 12 bases separating them. This CDR3 is 12 amino acids long. The CDR3 DNA sequence: TGTGCCAGTTCGACACGCGTCACTGAAGCTTTCTTT. This gives the protein CASSTRVTEAFF.

The rearrangement links TRBV5-1 to TRBJ2-7; TRBD2 matches at 7 bases. This CDR3 has 15 amino acids. The trim removed 4 bases at V and 0 bases at J, leaving 7 bases unmatched. CDR1 is SGHRS, CDR2 YFSETQ, per germline. For the CDR3, the DNA is TGCGCCAGCAGCACCGGGACTATAGACTCCTACGAGCAGTACTTC. It specifies CASSTGTIDSYEQYF.